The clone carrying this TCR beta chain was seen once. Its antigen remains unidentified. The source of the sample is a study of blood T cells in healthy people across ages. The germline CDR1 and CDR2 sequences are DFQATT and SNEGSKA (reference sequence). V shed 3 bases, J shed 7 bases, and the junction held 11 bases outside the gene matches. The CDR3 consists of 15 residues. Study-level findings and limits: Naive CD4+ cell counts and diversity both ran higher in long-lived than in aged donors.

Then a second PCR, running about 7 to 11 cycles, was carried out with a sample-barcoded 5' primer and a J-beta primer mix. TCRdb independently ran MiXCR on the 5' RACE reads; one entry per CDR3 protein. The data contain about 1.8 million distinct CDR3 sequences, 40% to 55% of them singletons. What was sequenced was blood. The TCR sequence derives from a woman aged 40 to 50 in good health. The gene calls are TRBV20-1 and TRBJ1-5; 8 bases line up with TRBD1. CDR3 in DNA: TGCAGTGCTAGTGGAGGGACAGGACGGGAACAGCCCCAGCATTTT. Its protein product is CSASGGTGREQPQHF.